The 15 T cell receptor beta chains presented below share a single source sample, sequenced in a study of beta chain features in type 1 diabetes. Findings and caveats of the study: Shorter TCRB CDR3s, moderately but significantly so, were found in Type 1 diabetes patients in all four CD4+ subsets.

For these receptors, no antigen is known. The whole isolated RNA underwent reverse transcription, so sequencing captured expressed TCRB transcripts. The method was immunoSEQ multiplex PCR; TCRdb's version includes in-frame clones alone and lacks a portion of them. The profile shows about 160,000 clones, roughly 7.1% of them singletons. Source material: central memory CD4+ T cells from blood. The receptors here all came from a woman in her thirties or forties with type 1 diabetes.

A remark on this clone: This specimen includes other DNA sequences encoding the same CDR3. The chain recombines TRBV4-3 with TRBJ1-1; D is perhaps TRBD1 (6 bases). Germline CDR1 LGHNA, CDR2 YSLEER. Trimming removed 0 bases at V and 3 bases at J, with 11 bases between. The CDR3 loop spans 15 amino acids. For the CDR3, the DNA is TGCGCCAGCAGCCAAGATGGCAGGGGAGACACTGAAGCTTTCTTT. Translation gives CASSQDGRGDTEAFF.

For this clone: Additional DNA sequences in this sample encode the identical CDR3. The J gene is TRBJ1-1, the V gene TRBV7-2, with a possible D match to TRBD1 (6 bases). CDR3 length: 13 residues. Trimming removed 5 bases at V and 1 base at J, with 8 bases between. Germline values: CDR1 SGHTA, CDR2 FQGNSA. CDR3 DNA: TGTGCCAGCAGCCCACAGGGGAACACTGAAGCTTTCTTT. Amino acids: CASSPQGNTEAFF. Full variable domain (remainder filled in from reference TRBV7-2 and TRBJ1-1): GAGVSQSPSNKVTEKGKDVELRCDPISGHTALYWYRQSLGQGLEFLIYFQGNSAPDKSGLPSDRFSAERTGGSVSTLTIQRTQQEDSAVYLCASSPQGNTEAFFGQGTRLTVV.

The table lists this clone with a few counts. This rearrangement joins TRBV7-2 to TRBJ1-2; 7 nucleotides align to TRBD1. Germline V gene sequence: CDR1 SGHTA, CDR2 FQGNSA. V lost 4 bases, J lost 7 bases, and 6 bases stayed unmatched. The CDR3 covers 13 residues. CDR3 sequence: CASSYDRATGYTF. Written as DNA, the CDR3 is TGTGCCAGCAGCTACGACAGGGCGACTGGCTACACCTTC.

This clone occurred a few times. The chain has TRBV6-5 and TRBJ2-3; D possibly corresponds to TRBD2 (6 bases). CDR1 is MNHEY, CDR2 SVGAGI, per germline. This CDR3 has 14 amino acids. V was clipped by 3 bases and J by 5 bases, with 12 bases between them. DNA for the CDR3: TGTGCCAGCAGTTATCGGCGGGAAGGAGATACGCAGTATTTT. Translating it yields CASSYRREGDTQYF.

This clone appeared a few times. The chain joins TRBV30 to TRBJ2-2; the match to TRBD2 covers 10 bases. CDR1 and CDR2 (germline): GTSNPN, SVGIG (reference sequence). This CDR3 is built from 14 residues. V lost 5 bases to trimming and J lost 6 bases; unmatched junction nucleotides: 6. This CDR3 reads CAWEREGRAGELFF. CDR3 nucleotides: TGTGCCTGGGAGCGGGAGGGCCGGGCCGGGGAGCTGTTTTTT.

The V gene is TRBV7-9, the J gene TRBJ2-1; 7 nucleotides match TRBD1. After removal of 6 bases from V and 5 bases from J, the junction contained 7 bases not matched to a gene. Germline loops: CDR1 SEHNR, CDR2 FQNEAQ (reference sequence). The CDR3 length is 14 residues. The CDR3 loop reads CASSSQGLDNEQFF. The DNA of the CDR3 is TGTGCCAGCAGTTCACAGGGGTTGGACAATGAGCAGTTCTTC.

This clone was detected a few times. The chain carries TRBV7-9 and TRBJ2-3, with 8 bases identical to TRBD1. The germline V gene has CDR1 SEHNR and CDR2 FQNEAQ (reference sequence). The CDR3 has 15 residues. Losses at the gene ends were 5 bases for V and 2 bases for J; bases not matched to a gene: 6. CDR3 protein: CASSPQGAITDTQYF. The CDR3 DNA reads TGTGCCAGCAGCCCGCAGGGGGCGATCACAGATACGCAGTATTTT.

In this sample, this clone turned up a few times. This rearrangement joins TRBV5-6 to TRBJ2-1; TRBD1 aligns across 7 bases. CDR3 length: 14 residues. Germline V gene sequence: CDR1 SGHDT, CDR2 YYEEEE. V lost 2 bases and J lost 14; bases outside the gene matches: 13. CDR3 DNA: TGTGCCAGCAGCTTACGTGTGGGACGGGACAGCGAGTTCTTC. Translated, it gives CASSLRVGRDSEFF. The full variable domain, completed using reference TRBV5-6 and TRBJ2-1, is DAGVTQSPTHLIKTRGQQVTLRCSPKSGHDTVSWYQQALGQGPQFIFQYYEEEERQRGNFPDRFSGHQFPNYSSELNVNALLLGDSALYLCASSLRVGRDSEFFGPGTRLTVL.

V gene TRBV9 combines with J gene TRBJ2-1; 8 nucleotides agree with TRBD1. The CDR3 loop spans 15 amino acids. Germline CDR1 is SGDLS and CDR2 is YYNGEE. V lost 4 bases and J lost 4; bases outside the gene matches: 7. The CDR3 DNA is TGTGCCAGCAGCTTACGGACAGGGTGGTACAATGAGCAGTTCTTC. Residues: CASSLRTGWYNEQFF.

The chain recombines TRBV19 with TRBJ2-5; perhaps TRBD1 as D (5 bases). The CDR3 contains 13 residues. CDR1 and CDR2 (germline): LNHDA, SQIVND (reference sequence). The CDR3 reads CATSRQYQETQYF. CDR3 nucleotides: TGTGCTACGTCGAGACAGTACCAAGAGACCCAGTACTTC.

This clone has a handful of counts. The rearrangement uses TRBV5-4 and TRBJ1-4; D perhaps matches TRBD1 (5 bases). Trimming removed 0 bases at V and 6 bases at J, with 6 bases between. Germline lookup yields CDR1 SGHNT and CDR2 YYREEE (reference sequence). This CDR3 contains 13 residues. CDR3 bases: TGTGCCAGCAGCTTGGTAGGGGATGAAAAACTGTTTTTT. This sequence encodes CASSLVGDEKLFF.

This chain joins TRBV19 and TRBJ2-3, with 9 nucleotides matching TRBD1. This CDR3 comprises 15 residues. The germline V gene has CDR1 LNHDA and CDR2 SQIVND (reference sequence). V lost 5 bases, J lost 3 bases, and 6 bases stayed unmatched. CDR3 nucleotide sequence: TGTGCCAGTAGTTTGGGGACAGGGCAAACAGATACGCAGTATTTT. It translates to CASSLGTGQTDTQYF.

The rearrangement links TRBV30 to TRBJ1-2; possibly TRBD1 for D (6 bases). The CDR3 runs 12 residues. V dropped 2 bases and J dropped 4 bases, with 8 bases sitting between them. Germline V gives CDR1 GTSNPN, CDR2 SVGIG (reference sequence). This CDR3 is CAWSIRGYGYTF. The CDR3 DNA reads TGTGCCTGGAGTATCAGGGGCTATGGCTACACCTTC.

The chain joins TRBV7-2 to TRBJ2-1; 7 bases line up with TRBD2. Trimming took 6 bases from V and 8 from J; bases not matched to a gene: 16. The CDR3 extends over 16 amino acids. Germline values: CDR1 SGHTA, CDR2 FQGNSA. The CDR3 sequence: CASSRQAGLASDEQFF. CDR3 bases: TGTGCCAGCAGTCGCCAAGCGGGGCTAGCCTCGGATGAGCAGTTCTTC. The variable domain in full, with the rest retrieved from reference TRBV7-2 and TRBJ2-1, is GAGVSQSPSNKVTEKGKDVELRCDPISGHTALYWYRQSLGQGLEFLIYFQGNSAPDKSGLPSDRFSAERTGGSVSTLTIQRTQQEDSAVYLCASSRQAGLASDEQFFGPGTRLTVL.

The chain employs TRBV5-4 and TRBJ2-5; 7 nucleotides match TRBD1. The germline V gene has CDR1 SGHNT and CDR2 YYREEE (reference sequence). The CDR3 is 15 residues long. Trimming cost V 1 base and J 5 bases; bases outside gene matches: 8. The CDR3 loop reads CASSLTGAGTETQYF. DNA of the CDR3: TGTGCCAGCAGCTTGACAGGGGCTGGTACGGAGACCCAGTACTTC.